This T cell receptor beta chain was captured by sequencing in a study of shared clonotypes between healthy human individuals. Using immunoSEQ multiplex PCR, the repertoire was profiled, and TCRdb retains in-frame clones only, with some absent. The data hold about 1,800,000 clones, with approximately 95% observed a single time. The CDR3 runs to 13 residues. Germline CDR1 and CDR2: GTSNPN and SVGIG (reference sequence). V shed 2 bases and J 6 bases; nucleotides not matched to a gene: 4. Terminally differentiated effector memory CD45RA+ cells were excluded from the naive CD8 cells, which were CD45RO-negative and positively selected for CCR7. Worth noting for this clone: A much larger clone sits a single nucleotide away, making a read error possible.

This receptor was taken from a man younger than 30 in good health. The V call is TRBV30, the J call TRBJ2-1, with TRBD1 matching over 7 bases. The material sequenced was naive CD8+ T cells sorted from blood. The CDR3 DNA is TGTGCCTGGAGTACGGGACAGAGCAATGAGCAGTTCTTC. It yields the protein CAWSTGQSNEQFF.